The clone carrying this T cell receptor (beta chain) was seen a few times. Its specificity is not known. A template switching step contributed a universal primer site, while unique molecular identifiers were present in the cDNA. Each CDR3 protein gets one entry after TCRdb re-called the 5' RACE reads with MiXCR. This sample has about 690,000 distinct CDR3 sequences, with 21% found just once. Germline V gives CDR1 DFQATT, CDR2 SNEGSKA (reference sequence). The CDR3 runs to 13 residues. The germline V and J ends were trimmed by 0 bases and 1 base, with 7 bases remaining between them. This entry comes from a study of identical twins. Broader study findings: There were fewer insertions in abundant cord blood beta clonotypes, but memory repertoires showed no such pattern.

This sample was shared with a second study, whose subject was T cells expressing NK-cell markers. Per that study: One of eight sequenced donors was HCMV-seronegative; the other seven were seropositive.

The receptor was derived from a woman between 18 and 30 years old in good health. The sample consisted of PBMCs. The V and J genes are TRBV20-1 and TRBJ2-7; D gene uncertain. In nucleotides, the CDR3 is TGCAGTGCTAGAGAGGTGGTTTCCTACGAGCAGTACTTC. Translating gives CSAREVVSYEQYF.